This is a list of T cell receptor beta chains from one sample in a study of cytomegalovirus exposure and HLA in healthy donors. Produced via immunoSEQ multiplex PCR; TCRdb's table is partial and in-frame only. The sample lists 150,000 to 200,000 clones; about 87% were seen once. The specimen sequenced was PBMCs. The receptors here all came from a woman under 40 in good health and CMV-seronegative. Both conserved end residues are part of each CDR3. The D gene is left open where the match is weak. Part of the rows lack a size; the others show once, few, many or a class for expanded clones.

clone_size,v_call,d_call,j_call,cdr3_aa,cdr3_nt
-,TRBV4-3,-,TRBJ1-2,CASSQLHVGNYGYTF,TGCGCCAGCAGCCAACTCCACGTCGGGAACTATGGCTACACCTTC
-,TRBV19,-,TRBJ2-5,CASSSGLFETQYF,TGTGCCAGTAGTTCCGGACTATTTGAGACCCAGTACTTC
-,TRBV6-1,TRBD2,TRBJ2-2,CASSEVRGGPNTGELFF,TGTGCCAGCAGCGAAGTTCGGGGGGGACCGAACACCGGGGAGCTGTTTTTT
-,TRBV6-1,-,TRBJ2-7,CASSEAPYNRVSYEQYF,TGTGCCAGCAGTGAAGCCCCGTATAACAGGGTCTCCTACGAGCAGTACTTC
-,TRBV29-1,TRBD1,TRBJ2-6,CSVEGTGTGANVLTF,TGCAGCGTTGAAGGGACAGGGACCGGGGCCAACGTCCTGACTTTC
-,TRBV6-1,-,TRBJ1-3,CASSDGSLPGTIYF,TGTGCCAGCAGTGACGGATCTCTCCCGGGGACCATATATTTT
-,TRBV6-5,-,TRBJ1-6,CASGRDKDQPLHF,TGTGCCAGCGGCCGGGACAAGGATCAACCCCTCCACTTT
-,TRBV2,-,TRBJ2-2,CAGRQPGLAGELFF,TGTGCCGGGAGGCAGCCGGGCTTGGCCGGGGAGCTGTTTTTT
-,TRBV6-6,TRBD1,TRBJ1-2,CASSLTSTGNYGYTF,TGTGCCAGCAGTTTAACTTCGACAGGGAACTATGGCTACACCTTC
-,TRBV4-1,-,TRBJ2-2,CASSQGPTPTGELFF,TGCGCCAGCAGCCAGGGCCCCACACCAACCGGGGAGCTGTTTTTT
-,TRBV7-2,-,TRBJ1-4,CASSLRRGGEKLFF,TGTGCCAGCAGCTTGCGCAGGGGAGGGGAAAAACTGTTTTTT
-,TRBV28,TRBD1,TRBJ2-7,CASSLSWARGLDEQYF,TGTGCCAGCAGTTTAAGTTGGGCCAGGGGGCTCGACGAGCAGTACTTC
few,TRBV2,-,TRBJ1-3,CASSEMASGNTIYF,TGTGCCAGCAGTGAGATGGCTTCTGGAAACACCATATATTTT
-,TRBV19,-,TRBJ1-1,CASRSSGSTEAFF,TGTGCCAGTAGATCATCGGGGAGCACTGAAGCTTTCTTT
-,TRBV27,-,TRBJ1-2,CASSFASNYGYTF,TGTGCCAGCAGTTTTGCCAGTAACTATGGCTACACCTTC
-,TRBV29-1,-,TRBJ1-4,CSVEEGRGTNEKLFF,TGCAGCGTTGAAGAGGGCAGGGGAACTAATGAAAAACTGTTTTTT
-,TRBV30,-,TRBJ2-7,CAWTGQNSYEQYF,TGTGCCTGGACAGGGCAAAACTCCTACGAGCAGTACTTC
-,TRBV19,-,TRBJ1-5,CASSMVHSNQPQHF,TGTGCCAGTAGTATGGTACATAGCAATCAGCCCCAGCATTTT
-,TRBV2,-,TRBJ2-1,CATWRDNEQFF,TGTGCCACCTGGAGGGACAATGAGCAGTTCTTC
-,TRBV27,TRBD2,TRBJ2-3,CASSPPPGLAGGRSSTDTQYF,TGTGCCAGCAGTCCCCCCCCGGGACTAGCGGGGGGGCGGTCTAGCACAGATACGCAGTATTTT
few,TRBV7-2,-,TRBJ1-4,CASSSGGYRGEKLFF,TGTGCCAGCAGCTCAGGAGGGTATAGGGGCGAAAAACTGTTTTTT
once,TRBV27,-,TRBJ1-6,CASSSGTYNSPLHF,TGTGCCAGCAGTTCTGGTACTTATAATTCACCCCTCCACTTT
-,TRBV5-1,TRBD2,TRBJ2-5,CASSLYSGGLAGQETQYF,TGCGCCAGCAGCTTGTATAGCGGGGGGCTCGCAGGGCAAGAGACCCAGTACTTC
-,TRBV2,-,TRBJ1-5,CASSEVSYSNQPQHF,TGTGCCAGCAGTGAAGTTTCTTATAGCAATCAGCCCCAGCATTTT